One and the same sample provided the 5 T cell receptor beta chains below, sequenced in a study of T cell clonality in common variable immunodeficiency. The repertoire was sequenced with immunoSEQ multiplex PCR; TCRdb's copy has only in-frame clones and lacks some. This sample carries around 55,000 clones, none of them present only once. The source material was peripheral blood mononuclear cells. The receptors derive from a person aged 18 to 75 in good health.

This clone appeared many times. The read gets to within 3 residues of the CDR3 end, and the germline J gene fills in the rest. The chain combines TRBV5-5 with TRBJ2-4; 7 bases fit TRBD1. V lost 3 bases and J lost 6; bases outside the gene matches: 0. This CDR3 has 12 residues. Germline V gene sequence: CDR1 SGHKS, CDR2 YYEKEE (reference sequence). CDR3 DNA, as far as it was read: TGTGCCAGCAGCTGGGACAGAAACATT. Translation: CASSWDRNI. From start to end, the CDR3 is CASSWDRNIQYF.

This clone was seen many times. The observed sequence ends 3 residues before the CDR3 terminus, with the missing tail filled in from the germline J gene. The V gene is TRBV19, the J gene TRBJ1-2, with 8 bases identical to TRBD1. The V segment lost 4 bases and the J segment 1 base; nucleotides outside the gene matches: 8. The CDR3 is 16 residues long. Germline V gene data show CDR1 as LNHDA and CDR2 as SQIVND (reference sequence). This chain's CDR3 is CASSKSGTGDNYGYTF. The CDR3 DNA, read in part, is TGTGCCAGTAGTAAATCCGGGACAGGAGATAACTATGGC.

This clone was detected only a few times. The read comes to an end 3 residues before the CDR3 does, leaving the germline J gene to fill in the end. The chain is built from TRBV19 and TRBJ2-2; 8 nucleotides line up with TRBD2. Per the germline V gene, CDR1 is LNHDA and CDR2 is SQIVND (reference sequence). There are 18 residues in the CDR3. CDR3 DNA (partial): TGTGCCAGTAGTAAGGACGTCGGGGGGGTAAGCATCGGCTCACCG. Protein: CASSKDVGGVSIGSP. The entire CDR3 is CASSKDVGGVSIGSPLFF.

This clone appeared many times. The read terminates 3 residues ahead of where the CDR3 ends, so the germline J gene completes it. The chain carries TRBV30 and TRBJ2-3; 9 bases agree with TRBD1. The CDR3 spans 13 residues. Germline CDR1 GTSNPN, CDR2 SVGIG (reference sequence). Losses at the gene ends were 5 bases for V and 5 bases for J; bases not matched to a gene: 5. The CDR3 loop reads CAWRRQGVDTQYF. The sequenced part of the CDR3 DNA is TGTGCCTGGCGAAGACAGGGGGTAGATACG.

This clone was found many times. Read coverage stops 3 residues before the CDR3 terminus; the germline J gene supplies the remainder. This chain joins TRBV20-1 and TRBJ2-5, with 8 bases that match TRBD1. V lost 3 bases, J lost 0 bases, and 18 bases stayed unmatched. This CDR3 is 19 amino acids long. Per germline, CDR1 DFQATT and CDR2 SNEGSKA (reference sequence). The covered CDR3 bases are TGCAGTGCTAGCGGGTGGACGTCCGGACAGGGCAGCCACCAAGAGACC. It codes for CSASGWTSGQGSHQET. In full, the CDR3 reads CSASGWTSGQGSHQETQYF.